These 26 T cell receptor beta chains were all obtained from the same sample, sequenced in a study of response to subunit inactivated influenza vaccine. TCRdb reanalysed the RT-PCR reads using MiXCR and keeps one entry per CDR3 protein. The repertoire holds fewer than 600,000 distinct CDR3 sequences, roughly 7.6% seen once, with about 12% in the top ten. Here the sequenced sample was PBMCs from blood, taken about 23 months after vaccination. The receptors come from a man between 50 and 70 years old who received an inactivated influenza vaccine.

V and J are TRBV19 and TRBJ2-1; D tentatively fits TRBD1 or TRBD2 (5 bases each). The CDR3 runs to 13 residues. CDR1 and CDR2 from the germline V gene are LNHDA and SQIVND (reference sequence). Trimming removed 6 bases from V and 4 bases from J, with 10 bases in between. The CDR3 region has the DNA TGTGCCAGTAGCCGGGACGGTTACAATGAGCAGTTCTTC. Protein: CASSRDGYNEQFF.

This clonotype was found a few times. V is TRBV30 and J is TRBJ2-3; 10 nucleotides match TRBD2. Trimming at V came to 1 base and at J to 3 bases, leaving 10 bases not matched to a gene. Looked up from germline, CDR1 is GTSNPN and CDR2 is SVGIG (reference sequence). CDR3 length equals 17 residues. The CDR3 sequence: CAWSGYSGRAQTDTQYF. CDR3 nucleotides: TGTGCCTGGAGTGGATACAGCGGGAGGGCCCAGACAGATACGCAGTATTTT.

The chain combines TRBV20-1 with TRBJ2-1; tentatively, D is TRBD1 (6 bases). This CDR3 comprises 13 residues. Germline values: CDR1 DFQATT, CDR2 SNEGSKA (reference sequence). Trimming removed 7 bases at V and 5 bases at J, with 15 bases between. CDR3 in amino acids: CSGPRGQDNEQFF. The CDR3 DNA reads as TGCAGTGGCCCCAGGGGTCAGGACAATGAGCAGTTCTTC.

The CDR3 loop reads CASRIAGTEQFF. DNA of the CDR3: TGTGCCAGCAGGATAGCGGGAACTGAGCAGTTCTTC. This sequence joins TRBV2 and TRBJ2-1, with TRBD2 identical over 8 bases. After removal of 6 bases from V and 9 bases from J, the junction contained 4 bases not matched to a gene. Germline lookup yields CDR1 SNHLY and CDR2 FYNNEI. The CDR3 runs 12 residues.

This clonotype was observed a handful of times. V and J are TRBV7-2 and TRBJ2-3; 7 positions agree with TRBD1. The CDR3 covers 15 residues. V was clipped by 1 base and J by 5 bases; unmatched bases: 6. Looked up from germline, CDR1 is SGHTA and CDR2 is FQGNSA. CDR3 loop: CASSLGQGIIDTQYF. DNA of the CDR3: TGTGCCAGCAGCTTAGGACAGGGTATAATAGATACGCAGTATTTT.

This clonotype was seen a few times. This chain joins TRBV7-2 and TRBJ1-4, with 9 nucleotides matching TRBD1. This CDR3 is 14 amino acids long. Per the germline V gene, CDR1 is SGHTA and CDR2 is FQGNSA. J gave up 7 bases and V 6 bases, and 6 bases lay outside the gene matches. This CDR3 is CASREDRGGEKLFF. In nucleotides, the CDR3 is TGTGCCAGCAGGGAGGACAGGGGAGGTGAAAAACTGTTTTTT.

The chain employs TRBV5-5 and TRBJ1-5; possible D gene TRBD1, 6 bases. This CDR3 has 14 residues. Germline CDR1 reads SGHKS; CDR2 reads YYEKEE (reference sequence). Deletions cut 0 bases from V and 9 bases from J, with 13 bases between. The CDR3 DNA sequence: TGTGCCAGCAGCTTGGCAGGGGTACCCGCGCCCCAGCATTTT. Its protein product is CASSLAGVPAPQHF.

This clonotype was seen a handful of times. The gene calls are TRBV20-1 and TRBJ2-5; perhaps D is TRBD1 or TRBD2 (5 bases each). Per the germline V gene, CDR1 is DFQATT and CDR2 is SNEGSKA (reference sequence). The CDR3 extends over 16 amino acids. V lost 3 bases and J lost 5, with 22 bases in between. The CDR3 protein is CSARPLSGTLYETQYF. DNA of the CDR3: TGCAGTGCTAGGCCCCTGTCCGGGACCTTGTATGAGACCCAGTACTTC.

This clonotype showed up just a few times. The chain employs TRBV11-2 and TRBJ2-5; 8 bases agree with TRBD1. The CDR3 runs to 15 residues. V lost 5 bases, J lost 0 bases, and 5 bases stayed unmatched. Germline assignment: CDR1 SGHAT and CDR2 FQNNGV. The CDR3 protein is CASSAGQVYQETQYF. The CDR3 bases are TGTGCCAGCAGCGCGGGACAGGTGTACCAAGAGACCCAGTACTTC.

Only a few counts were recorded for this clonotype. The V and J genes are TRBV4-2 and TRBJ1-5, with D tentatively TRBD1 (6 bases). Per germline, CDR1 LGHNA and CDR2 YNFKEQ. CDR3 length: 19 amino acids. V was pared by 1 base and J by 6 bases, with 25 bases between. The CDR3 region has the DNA TGTGCCAGCAGCCAAGTTAAGTTACAGGGCAGGGCCGTGATTCAGCCCCAGCATTTT. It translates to CASSQVKLQGRAVIQPQHF.

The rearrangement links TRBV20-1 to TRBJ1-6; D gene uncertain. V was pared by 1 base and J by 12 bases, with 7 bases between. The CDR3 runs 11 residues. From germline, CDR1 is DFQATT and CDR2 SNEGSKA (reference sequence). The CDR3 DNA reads TGCAGTGCTAGAGGCGAAGGACCCCTCCACTTT. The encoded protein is CSARGEGPLHF.

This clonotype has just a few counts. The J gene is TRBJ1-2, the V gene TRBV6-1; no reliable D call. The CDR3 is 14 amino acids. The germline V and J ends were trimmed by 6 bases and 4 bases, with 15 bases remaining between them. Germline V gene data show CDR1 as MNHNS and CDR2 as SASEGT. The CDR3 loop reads CASSPEVRAYGYTF. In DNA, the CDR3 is TGTGCCAGCAGCCCCGAGGTACGGGCCTATGGCTACACCTTC.

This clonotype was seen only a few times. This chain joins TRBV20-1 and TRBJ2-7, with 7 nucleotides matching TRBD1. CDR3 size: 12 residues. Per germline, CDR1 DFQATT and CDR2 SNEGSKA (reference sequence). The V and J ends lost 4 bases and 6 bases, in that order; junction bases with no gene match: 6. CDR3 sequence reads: CSAKGQVAEQYF. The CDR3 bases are TGCAGTGCTAAAGGACAGGTCGCCGAGCAGTACTTC.

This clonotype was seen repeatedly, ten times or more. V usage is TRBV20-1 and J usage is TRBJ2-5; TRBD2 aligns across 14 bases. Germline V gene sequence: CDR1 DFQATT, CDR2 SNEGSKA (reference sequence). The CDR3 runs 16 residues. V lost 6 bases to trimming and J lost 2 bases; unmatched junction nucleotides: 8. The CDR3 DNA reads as TGCAGTGCAAGACCGACTAGCGGGAGGGTACAAGAGACCCAGTACTTC. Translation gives CSARPTSGRVQETQYF.

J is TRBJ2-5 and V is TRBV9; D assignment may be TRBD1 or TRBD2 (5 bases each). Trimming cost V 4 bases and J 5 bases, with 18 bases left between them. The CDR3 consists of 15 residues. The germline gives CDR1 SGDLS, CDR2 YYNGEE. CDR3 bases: TGTGCCAGCAGCCCACGCCCTTCTTGGGGGGAGACCCAGTACTTC. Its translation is CASSPRPSWGETQYF.

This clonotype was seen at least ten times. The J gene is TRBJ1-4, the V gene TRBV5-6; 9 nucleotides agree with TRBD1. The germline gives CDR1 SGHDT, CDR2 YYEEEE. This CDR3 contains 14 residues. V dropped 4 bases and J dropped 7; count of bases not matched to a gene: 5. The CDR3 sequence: CASSPQGAREKLFF. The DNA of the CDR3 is TGTGCCAGCAGCCCACAGGGGGCGCGTGAAAAACTGTTTTTT.

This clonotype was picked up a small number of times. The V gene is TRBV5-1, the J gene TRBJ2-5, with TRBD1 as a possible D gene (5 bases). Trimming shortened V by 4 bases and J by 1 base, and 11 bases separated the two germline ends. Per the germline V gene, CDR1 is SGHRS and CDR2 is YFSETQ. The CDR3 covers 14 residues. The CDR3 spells CASSADTGQETQYF. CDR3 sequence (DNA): TGCGCCAGCAGCGCGGACACCGGCCAAGAGACCCAGTACTTC.

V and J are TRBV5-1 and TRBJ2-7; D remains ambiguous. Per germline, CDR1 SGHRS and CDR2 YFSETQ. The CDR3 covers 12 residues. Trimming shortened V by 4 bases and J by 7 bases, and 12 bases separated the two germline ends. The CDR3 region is CASSLGNGEQYF. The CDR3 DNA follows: TGCGCCAGCAGCCTGGGGAATGGGGAGCAGTACTTC.

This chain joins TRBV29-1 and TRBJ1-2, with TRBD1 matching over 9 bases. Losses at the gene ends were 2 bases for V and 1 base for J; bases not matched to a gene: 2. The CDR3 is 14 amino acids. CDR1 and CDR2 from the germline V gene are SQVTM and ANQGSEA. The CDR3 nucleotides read TGCAGCGTTGAAACAGGGGGCCATAACTATGGCTACACCTTC. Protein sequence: CSVETGGHNYGYTF. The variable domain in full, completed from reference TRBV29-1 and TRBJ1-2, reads SAVISQKPSRDICQRGTSLTIQCQVDSQVTMMFWYRQQPGQSLTLIATANQGSEATYESGFVIDKFPISRPNLTFSTLTVSNMSPEDSSIYLCSVETGGHNYGYTFGSGTRLTVV.

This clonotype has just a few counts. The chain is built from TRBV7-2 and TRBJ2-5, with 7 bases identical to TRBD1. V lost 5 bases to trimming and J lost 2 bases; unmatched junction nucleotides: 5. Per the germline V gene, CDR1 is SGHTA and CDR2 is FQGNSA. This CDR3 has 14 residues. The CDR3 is CASSTQGRQETQYF. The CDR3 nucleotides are TGTGCCAGCAGCACACAGGGGCGGCAAGAGACCCAGTACTTC.

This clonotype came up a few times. CDR3 bases: TGTGCCAGCAGTGAATGGACGATCGGAACCGGGGAGCTGTTTTTT. Protein product: CASSEWTIGTGELFF. The chain has TRBV6-1 and TRBJ2-2; D not resolved. Germline V gene data show CDR1 as MNHNS and CDR2 as SASEGT. There are 15 residues in the CDR3. V shed 2 bases and J shed 5 bases, with 12 bases lying between them.

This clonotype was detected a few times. In DNA, the CDR3 is TGTGCCAGCAGCTACGGACCGACGAACACCGGGGAGCTGTTTTTT. It encodes CASSYGPTNTGELFF. The J gene is TRBJ2-2, the V gene TRBV7-2; D uncertain. This CDR3 has 15 amino acids. CDR1 is SGHTA, CDR2 FQGNSA, per germline. V dropped 4 bases and J dropped 0 bases, with 9 bases sitting between them.

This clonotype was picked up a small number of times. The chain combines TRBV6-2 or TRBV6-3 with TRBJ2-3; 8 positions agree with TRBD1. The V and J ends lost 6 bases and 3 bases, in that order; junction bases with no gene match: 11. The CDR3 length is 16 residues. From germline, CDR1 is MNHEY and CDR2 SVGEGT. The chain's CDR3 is CASSLDRGVRTDTQYF. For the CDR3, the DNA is TGTGCCAGCAGCCTAGACAGGGGCGTGAGGACAGATACGCAGTATTTT.

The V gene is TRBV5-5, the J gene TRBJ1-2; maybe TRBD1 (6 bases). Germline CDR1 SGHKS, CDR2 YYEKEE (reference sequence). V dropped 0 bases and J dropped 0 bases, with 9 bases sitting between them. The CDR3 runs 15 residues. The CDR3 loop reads CASSLEGHPNYGYTF. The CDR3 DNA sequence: TGTGCCAGCAGCTTGGAGGGACACCCTAACTATGGCTACACCTTC.

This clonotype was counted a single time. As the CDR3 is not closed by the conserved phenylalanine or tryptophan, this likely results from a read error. CDR3 region: CSVSLDSASYEQYC. The CDR3 DNA follows: TGCAGCGTTTCACTGGACAGTGCCTCCTACGAGCAGTACTGC. The chain has TRBV29-1 and TRBJ2-7; D possibly corresponds to TRBD1 (6 bases). The V end lost 5 bases, the J end lost 0 bases, and 14 bases lay between the germline ends. The CDR3 spans 14 residues. Germline CDR1 SQVTM, CDR2 ANQGSEA.

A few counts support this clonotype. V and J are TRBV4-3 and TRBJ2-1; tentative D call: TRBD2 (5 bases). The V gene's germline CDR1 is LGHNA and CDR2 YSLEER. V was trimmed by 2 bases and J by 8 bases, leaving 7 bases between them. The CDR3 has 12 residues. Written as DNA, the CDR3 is TGCGCCAGCAGCCAACTGAGGGATGAGCAGTTCTTC. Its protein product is CASSQLRDEQFF.